One and the same sample provided the 20 T cell receptor beta chains below, sequenced in a study of control samples from healthy donors and cancer patients. Method: immunoSEQ multiplex PCR; TCRdb's copy keeps in-frame clones and lacks some. The table records about 45,000 clones, just over 70% of them present only once. The material sequenced was formalin-fixed, paraffin-embedded tissue. These receptors originate from a male donor with melanoma.

The rearrangement links TRBV10-3 to TRBJ1-4, with 7 bases fitting TRBD1. The length of the CDR3 is 14 residues. Per germline, CDR1 ENHRY and CDR2 SYGVKD. The V and J ends lost 7 bases and 4 bases, in that order; junction bases with no gene match: 6. CDR3 coding DNA: TGTGCCATCACCGCCGACAGGGATAATGAAAAACTGTTTTTT. It yields the protein CAITADRDNEKLFF.

A note on this clone: A much larger clonotype is one base distant, so this may be a read error. Other DNA sequences in this sample translate to the same CDR3. The V and J genes are TRBV18 and TRBJ2-1; 10 bases map to TRBD1. The CDR3 loop spans 16 amino acids. Germline V gene data show CDR1 as KGHSH and CDR2 as LQKENI. The DNA of the CDR3 is TGTGCCAGCTCACCATCCGGGACAGGGGCCTATAATGAGCAGTTCTTC. It specifies CASSPSGTGAYNEQFF. Full variable domain (outside the CDR3, taken from reference TRBV18 and TRBJ2-1): NAGVMQNPRHLVRRRGQEARLRCSPMKGHSHVYWYRQLPEEGLKFMVYLQKENIIDESGMPKERFSAEFPKEGPSILRIQQVVRGDSAAYFCASSPSGTGAYNEQFFGPGTRLTVL.

This chain uses TRBV27 with TRBJ2-3, with D unresolved. The length of the CDR3 is 14 residues. Looked up from germline, CDR1 is MNHEY and CDR2 is SMNVEV (reference sequence). The V and J ends lost 4 bases and 6 bases respectively, with 14 bases between them. DNA of the CDR3: TGTGCCAGCAGTTGGACGGCCCATGGGGATACGCAGTATTTT. Encoded protein: CASSWTAHGDTQYF.

The rearrangement uses TRBV19 and TRBJ2-6; D remains ambiguous. CDR1 is LNHDA and CDR2 is SQIVND in the germline V gene (reference sequence). The CDR3 spans 17 residues. Deletions cut 11 bases from V and 4 bases from J, with 24 bases between. The DNA of the CDR3 is TGTGCCTCCGCTCCATGGGCGGCGTCCGGGGGGGCCAACGTCCTGACTTTC. This sequence encodes CASAPWAASGGANVLTF.

CDR3 sequence: CASSTHGHADTGELFF. The CDR3 bases are TGTGCCAGTAGTACTCATGGACATGCGGACACCGGGGAGCTGTTTTTT. The genes are TRBV19 and TRBJ2-2; D might be TRBD1 (5 bases). The V end was cut by 4 bases, the J end by 3 bases, with 15 bases between. From germline, CDR1 is LNHDA and CDR2 SQIVND (reference sequence). This CDR3 is 16 amino acids long. Filled out from reference TRBV19 and TRBJ2-2, the complete variable domain reads DGGITQSPKYLFRKEGQNVTLSCEQNLNHDAMYWYRQDPGQGLRLIYYSQIVNDFQKGDIAEGYSVSREKKESFPLTVTSAQKNPTAFYLCASSTHGHADTGELFFGEGSRLTVL.

The chain employs TRBV4-1 and TRBJ1-1; a possible D gene is TRBD1 (5 bases). The CDR3 is made up of 16 amino acids. CDR1 is MGHRA and CDR2 is YSYEKL in the germline V gene. Trimming left V 1 base short and J 0 bases short, with 12 bases between. CDR3 sequence reads: CASSQGGAAMNTEAFF. CDR3 DNA sequence: TGCGCCAGCAGCCAAGGTGGGGCGGCTATGAACACTGAAGCTTTCTTT.

The chain joins TRBV5-1 to TRBJ2-5; 7 nucleotides align to TRBD2. The CDR3 contains 17 residues. Germline CDR1 is SGHRS and CDR2 is YFSETQ. V trimming: 0 bases; J trimming: 2 bases; junction bases outside the gene matches: 10. The CDR3 DNA reads as TGCGCCAGCAGCTTGGCCGATTCCACTAGCGTTCAAGAGACCCAGTACTTC. Protein sequence: CASSLADSTSVQETQYF.

The chain has TRBV11-2 and TRBJ2-1, with 7 bases fitting TRBD2. The V gene end was trimmed by 0 bases and the J gene end by 2 bases; junction bases not matched to a gene: 1. This CDR3 is 15 amino acids long. Germline V gene sequence: CDR1 SGHAT, CDR2 FQNNGV. CDR3 in amino acids: CASSLELAPYNEQFF. CDR3 in DNA: TGTGCCAGCAGCTTAGAACTAGCGCCCTACAATGAGCAGTTCTTC.

The V and J genes are TRBV24-1 and TRBJ2-7; TRBD1 aligns across 8 bases. Germline trimming cut 3 bases from V and 2 bases from J; bases unmatched to any gene: 8. The CDR3 spans 16 residues. Germline V gene lookup returns CDR1 KGHDR and CDR2 SFDVKD. The CDR3 reads CATSDPSGTGTYEQYF. The CDR3 DNA sequence: TGTGCCACCAGTGATCCTTCCGGGACAGGAACCTACGAGCAGTACTTC.

The chain links TRBV27 to TRBJ2-1; no clear D gene. The CDR3 has 14 amino acids. Germline V gene sequence: CDR1 MNHEY, CDR2 SMNVEV (reference sequence). Trimming left V 2 bases short and J 9 bases short, with 14 bases between. The CDR3 sequence is CASSLVGTTIEQFF. The CDR3 DNA reads as TGTGCCAGCAGTTTAGTGGGCACAACGATTGAGCAGTTCTTC.

The V and J genes are TRBV21-1 and TRBJ2-7; TRBD2, the table's D call, lacks a check against the DNA. TRBV21-1 constitutes a pseudogene. The CDR3 spans 15 residues. The CDR3 nucleotides read TGTGCCAGCAGCAATAGACTAGCGGATAGCTACGAGCAGTACTTC. This sequence encodes CASSNRLADSYEQYF.

This clone was counted a few times. The chain employs TRBV18 and TRBJ1-1, with D perhaps TRBD1 (5 bases). CDR3 size: 14 residues. V was trimmed by 8 bases and J by 4 bases, leaving 17 bases between them. CDR1 KGHSH and CDR2 LQKENI come from the germline V gene. The CDR3 sequence is CASTSGGAATEAFF. The CDR3, as DNA: TGTGCCAGCACCTCGGGGGGAGCTGCCACTGAAGCTTTCTTT.

This chain uses TRBV7-2 with TRBJ2-7; D tentatively fits TRBD1 or TRBD2 (6 bases each). V was shortened by 5 bases and J by 1 base, with 18 bases between the two germline ends. The CDR3 runs 16 residues. CDR1 and CDR2 (germline): SGHTA, FQGNSA. This CDR3 reads CASSLSGGTLSYEQYF. In DNA form, the CDR3 reads TGTGCCAGCAGCCTATCTGGGGGGACACTATCCTACGAGCAGTACTTC.

The chain is built from TRBV15 and TRBJ2-7, with 8 bases fitting TRBD1. After removal of 4 bases from V and 7 bases from J, the junction contained 18 bases not matched to a gene. Looked up from germline, CDR1 is LNHNV and CDR2 is YYDKDF (reference sequence). CDR3 length: 17 residues. This CDR3 reads CATSKEPPGDRSGEQYF. Written as DNA, the CDR3 is TGTGCCACCAGCAAAGAGCCCCCAGGGGACAGGTCGGGGGAGCAGTACTTC.

A remark on this clone: It is likely a read error: a sequence one base away is far more abundant. The gene calls are TRBV6-1 and TRBJ2-6, with D maybe TRBD1 (5 bases). Germline assignment: CDR1 MNHNS and CDR2 SASEGT. The CDR3 has 15 amino acids. The CDR3 region has the DNA TGTGCCAGCAGTGAGCTGGGATCTGGGGCCAACGTCCTGATTTTC. This codes for CASSELGSGANVLIF.

This clone was seen a single time. The rearrangement joins TRBV29-1 to TRBJ2-5; no firm D call. V was shortened by 4 bases and J by 5 bases, with 14 bases between the two germline ends. The CDR3 consists of 13 residues. The germline CDR1 and CDR2 sequences are SQVTM and ANQGSEA. This chain's CDR3 is CSVVVGRRETQYF. The CDR3 DNA follows: TGCAGCGTTGTAGTGGGTCGGCGGGAGACCCAGTACTTC.

The gene calls are TRBV5-5 and TRBJ1-4; 7 bases map to TRBD1. In germline, CDR1 is SGHKS, CDR2 YYEKEE (reference sequence). This CDR3 spans 14 amino acids. Unmatched junction bases numbered 8, after V lost 4 bases and J lost 8 bases. CDR3: CASSLGTAREKLFF. The CDR3 DNA reads TGTGCCAGCAGCCTTGGGACAGCCCGCGAAAAACTGTTTTTT.

The chain uses TRBV2 and TRBJ1-2; 7 positions agree with TRBD1. The CDR3 is 14 amino acids. Germline CDR1 reads SNHLY; CDR2 reads FYNNEI. The junction had 9 bases not matched to a gene; V was cut back by 7 bases and J by 4 bases. CDR3 protein: CASKSSRGSYGYTF. In DNA form, the CDR3 reads TGTGCCAGCAAGAGTAGCAGGGGGTCCTATGGCTACACCTTC.

The chain combines TRBV25-1 with TRBJ2-6, with 7 bases matching TRBD1. Germline CDR1 and CDR2: MGHDK and SYGVNS. The V and J ends lost 4 bases and 4 bases, in that order; junction bases with no gene match: 7. This CDR3 contains 16 residues. The CDR3 nucleotides read TGTGCCAGCAGTGTTGGTAGGGGGCTCGGGGCCAACGTCCTGACTTTC. This encodes CASSVGRGLGANVLTF.

This rearrangement joins TRBV5-1 to TRBJ2-3; 8 nucleotides align to TRBD1. Germline V gene data show CDR1 as SGHRS and CDR2 as YFSETQ. The trim removed 4 bases at V and 4 bases at J, leaving 8 bases unmatched. The CDR3 sequence is 15 residues long. DNA of the CDR3: TGCGCCAGCAGCCCACGAACAGGGGGAGCAGATACGCAGTATTTT. Translation gives CASSPRTGGADTQYF.